This T cell receptor (beta chain) was recovered during a study of cytomegalovirus exposure and HLA in healthy donors. Looking at the study overall: The early release's HLA-typed donors yielded 80 million to 95 million unique TCRs. Whole-study results and caveats: Being productive about 90% or about 30% of the time was typical of most TCR beta V segments in an earlier analysis. TCR beta chains numbering roughly 150 were designated cytomegalovirus-associated.

Primers: 60 Vbeta forward and 13 Jbeta reverse. Authors' data handling: Around 11 million shared chains were among 65 million to 85 million unique TCR beta chains counted in a later analysis. TCRdb's table, derived via immunoSEQ multiplex PCR, lists solely in-frame clones and lacks some. The DNA was the basis for D and trimming; V, J and clone size are from that table. The top ten clones hold around 3% of a sample with around 160,000 clones, 68% of them seen once. Of note for this clone: As yet, its antigen is unknown.

With 3 bases removed from V and 11 bases from J, the gap between germline ends came to 14 bases. This CDR3 is 14 amino acids long. Germline V CDR1 and CDR2: SNHLY, FYNNEI. V gene TRBV2 combines with J gene TRBJ1-6; D is ambiguous. This clonotype originated in a middle-aged woman in good health and CMV-seropositive. Sequenced material: PBMCs. CDR3 nucleotide sequence: TGTGCCAGCAGTGATGGGCCGGTATCCCCACCCCTCCACTTT. Amino acids: CASSDGPVSPPLHF.